Below are 22 T cell receptor beta chains sequenced from a single sample in a study of T cells after posttransplantation cyclophosphamide. Using immunoSEQ multiplex PCR, the repertoire was profiled, and TCRdb retains in-frame clones only, with some absent. Sampling found about 37,000 clones, none seen once. Sequencing used PBMCs. These TCRs come from a man aged 30-40 years in good health and a related stem cell transplant donor.

There are many counts of this clone. This chain joins TRBV15 and TRBJ2-1; 9 positions match TRBD1. V was clipped by 1 base and J by 5 bases; unmatched bases: 0. Germline V gene sequence: CDR1 LNHNV, CDR2 YYDKDF (reference sequence). There are 14 residues in the CDR3. The CDR3 coding sequence is TGTGCCACCAGCAGAGGACAGGGGGACAATGAGCAGTTCTTC. This encodes CATSRGQGDNEQFF. Complete variable domain (other parts from reference TRBV15 and TRBJ2-1): DAMVIQNPRYQVTQFGKPVTLSCSQTLNHNVMYWYQQKSSQAPKLLFHYYDKDFNNEADTPDNFQSRRPNTSFCFLDIRSPGLGDTAMYLCATSRGQGDNEQFFGPGTRLTVL.

This clone was detected many times. The chain joins TRBV12-5 to TRBJ2-1; D might be TRBD2 (6 bases). The germline CDR1 and CDR2 sequences are LGHNT and FRNRAP. The CDR3 length is 20 residues. V was trimmed by 0 bases and J by 0 bases, leaving 21 bases between them. The CDR3 DNA reads TGTGCTAGTGGTTTGGTACCCCTCCCCATTGGGGGGAGCTCCTACAATGAGCAGTTCTTC. Amino acid sequence: CASGLVPLPIGGSSYNEQFF.

This clone occurred many times. This sequence joins TRBV6-5 and TRBJ1-1; D not certain. Germline V gene sequence: CDR1 MNHEY, CDR2 SVGAGI. The CDR3 sequence is 14 residues long. Trimming left V 0 bases short and J 1 base short, with 6 bases between. The CDR3 reads CASSYSAENTEAFF. The CDR3 DNA reads TGTGCCAGCAGTTACTCGGCAGAGAACACTGAAGCTTTCTTT.

This clone was seen ten or more times. The chain links TRBV5-1 to TRBJ2-7, with 9 bases fitting TRBD1. This CDR3 contains 15 residues. Unmatched junction bases numbered 4, after V lost 3 bases and J lost 0 bases. Germline V gene lookup returns CDR1 SGHRS and CDR2 YFSETQ. For the CDR3, the DNA is TGCGCCAGCAGCTCGGGACAGGGAAGCTCCTACGAGCAGTACTTC. Protein sequence: CASSSGQGSSYEQYF.

The sample holds a few counts of this clone. In the same sample, other DNA sequences code for this CDR3. J is TRBJ1-5 and V is TRBV12-3 or TRBV12-4; D is unresolved. The CDR3 contains 14 residues. Trimming pared 5 bases from V and 1 base from J, leaving 9 bases between. CDR3 amino acids: CASSPGLSNQPQHF. The CDR3 nucleotides read TGTGCCAGCAGTCCTGGTCTAAGCAATCAGCCCCAGCATTTT.

This clone showed up many times. The chain is built from TRBV4-1 and TRBJ1-4; 7 nucleotides agree with TRBD1. With V trimmed by 3 bases and J by 8 bases, 9 bases remained unmatched. The length of the CDR3 is 15 residues. Looked up from germline, CDR1 is MGHRA and CDR2 is YSYEKL. The DNA of the CDR3 is TGCGCCAGCAGCCAGTATGGAGGGGGACAGGAAAAACTGTTTTTT. Protein: CASSQYGGGQEKLFF.

This clone was observed many times. V is TRBV9 and J is TRBJ1-2; tentatively, D is TRBD1 (5 bases). Trimming removed 0 bases from V and 6 bases from J, with 15 bases in between. There are 15 residues in the CDR3. Germline loops: CDR1 SGDLS, CDR2 YYNGEE. The DNA for the CDR3 is TGTGCCAGCAGCGTAGATCTTAGACAGTCCAATGGCTACACCTTC. This codes for CASSVDLRQSNGYTF.

CDR3 protein: CASSGQGSRYGYTF. DNA for the CDR3: TGTGCCAGCAGCGGACAGGGTTCGCGCTATGGCTACACCTTC. V and J are TRBV9 and TRBJ1-2, with 7 bases fitting TRBD1. CDR3 length: 14 amino acids. Trimming removed 3 bases from V and 4 bases from J; junction bases left unmatched: 6. Looked up from germline, CDR1 is SGDLS and CDR2 is YYNGEE.

This clone was found many times. V and J are TRBV12-3 or TRBV12-4 and TRBJ2-1, with 13 bases aligning to TRBD2. The CDR3 totals 15 residues. V shed 6 bases, J shed 8 bases, and the junction held 7 bases outside the gene matches. This chain's CDR3 is CASRFTSGGADEQFF. The CDR3 DNA is TGTGCCAGCAGATTTACTAGCGGGGGGGCCGATGAGCAGTTCTTC.

The table lists this clone with a few counts. The chain recombines TRBV12-3 or TRBV12-4 with TRBJ2-2; 10 bases agree with TRBD2. This CDR3 region has 15 residues. V gave up 7 bases and J gave up 7 bases; unmatched junction bases: 9. The CDR3 coding sequence is TGTGCCAGCACCTTTCTAGCGGGGGTAGGCGGGGAGCTGTTTTTT. Translated: CASTFLAGVGGELFF.

This clone was recorded many times. The J gene is TRBJ1-3, the V gene TRBV7-2, with TRBD1 as a possible D gene (6 bases). The CDR3 extends over 14 amino acids. Germline CDR1 is SGHTA and CDR2 is FQGNSA. V was cut by 2 bases and J by 2 bases, with 7 bases left in between. The CDR3 here is CASSLYRAGNTIYF. In DNA, the CDR3 is TGTGCCAGCAGCTTATACAGGGCTGGAAACACCATATATTTT. The complete variable domain, with remaining parts taken from reference TRBV7-2 and TRBJ1-3, reads GAGVSQSPSNKVTEKGKDVELRCDPISGHTALYWYRQSLGQGLEFLIYFQGNSAPDKSGLPSDRFSAERTGGSVSTLTIQRTQQEDSAVYLCASSLYRAGNTIYFGEGSWLTVV.

This clone came up many times. The V call is TRBV7-2, the J call TRBJ2-7, with 7 bases fitting TRBD1. Looked up from germline, CDR1 is SGHTA and CDR2 is FQGNSA. This CDR3 has 14 amino acids. V gave up 1 base and J gave up 3 bases; unmatched junction bases: 3. CDR3 loop: CASSLGGTVYEQYF. The CDR3, as DNA: TGTGCCAGCAGCTTAGGGGGGACAGTCTACGAGCAGTACTTC. Complete variable domain (other parts from reference TRBV7-2 and TRBJ2-7): GAGVSQSPSNKVTEKGKDVELRCDPISGHTALYWYRQSLGQGLEFLIYFQGNSAPDKSGLPSDRFSAERTGGSVSTLTIQRTQQEDSAVYLCASSLGGTVYEQYFGPGTRLTVT.

This clone appeared many times. The V call is TRBV7-8, the J call TRBJ1-2, with D possibly matching TRBD1 (6 bases). The CDR3 runs to 13 residues. Germline assignment: CDR1 SGHVS and CDR2 FQNEAQ. Trimming removed 5 bases at V and 7 bases at J, with 14 bases between. The CDR3: CASSHGSTGGYTF. CDR3 nucleotides: TGTGCCAGCAGCCACGGGTCGACAGGTGGCTACACCTTC.

This clone was seen ten or more times. The chain combines TRBV6-1 with TRBJ1-2; D is unclear. The CDR3 is made up of 13 amino acids. Germline loops: CDR1 MNHNS, CDR2 SASEGT. V was shortened by 4 bases and J by 4 bases, with 10 bases between the two germline ends. The CDR3 loop is CASSVTVGYGYTF. The CDR3 bases are TGTGCCAGCAGTGTCACAGTGGGCTATGGCTACACCTTC.

This clone has a count of ten or more. This chain uses TRBV5-5 with TRBJ2-7, with 8 bases aligning to TRBD1. The germline CDR1 and CDR2 sequences are SGHKS and YYEKEE (reference sequence). J gave up 3 bases and V 0 bases, and 2 bases lay outside the gene matches. This CDR3 comprises 14 residues. The CDR3 loop is CASSLGTGNYEQYF. The CDR3 nucleotides are TGTGCCAGCAGCTTGGGGACAGGGAACTACGAGCAGTACTTC.

Ten or more counts support this clone. This rearrangement joins TRBV5-1 to TRBJ2-5, with D uncertain. Per the germline V gene, CDR1 is SGHRS and CDR2 is YFSETQ. Trimming stripped 6 bases from V and 4 bases from J, with 16 bases between. The CDR3 length is 14 residues. CDR3 region: CASNRQFRTETQYF. CDR3 sequence (DNA): TGCGCCAGCAATCGTCAGTTTCGTACAGAGACCCAGTACTTC.

There are many counts of this clone. The chain links TRBV24-1 to TRBJ1-1; D possibly corresponds to TRBD1 (5 bases). Between the trimmed V and J ends, which lost 3 bases and 5 bases, there was a span of 9 bases. The CDR3 loop spans 13 amino acids. Looked up from germline, CDR1 is KGHDR and CDR2 is SFDVKD. The CDR3 here is CATSDLQETEAFF. For the CDR3, the DNA is TGTGCCACCAGTGATCTACAGGAAACTGAAGCTTTCTTT.

This clone was detected a few times. The genes are TRBV14 and TRBJ1-1; 9 bases agree with TRBD1. From germline, CDR1 is SGHDN and CDR2 FVKESK. This CDR3 is built from 16 residues. The J segment lost 0 bases and the V segment lost 4 bases, leaving 6 bases of the junction unmatched. The CDR3 reads CASSRWTGEMNTEAFF. The CDR3 region has the DNA TGTGCCAGCAGCCGCTGGACAGGGGAGATGAACACTGAAGCTTTCTTT.

This clone showed up many times. The chain links TRBV7-2 to TRBJ2-2; TRBD2 matches 7 bases. CDR1 and CDR2 from the germline V gene are SGHTA and FQGNSA. The CDR3 runs 14 residues. V lost 5 bases to trimming and J lost 4 bases; unmatched junction nucleotides: 4. Here the CDR3 reads CASSRDYFTGELFF. CDR3 coding DNA: TGTGCCAGCAGCCGGGACTACTTCACCGGGGAGCTGTTTTTT.

This clone was counted at least ten times. V is TRBV5-1 and J is TRBJ1-2; maybe TRBD1 (5 bases). This CDR3 is 15 amino acids long. Trimming left V 2 bases short and J 3 bases short, with 14 bases between. Germline-derived CDR1 and CDR2 are SGHRS and YFSETQ. The CDR3 sequence is CASSLESGMDYGYTF. The DNA of the CDR3 is TGCGCCAGCAGCTTAGAGTCAGGGATGGACTATGGCTACACCTTC.

This clone has a handful of counts. The J gene is TRBJ2-6, the V gene TRBV5-6, with D hard to call. Trimming stripped 4 bases from V and 1 base from J, with 21 bases between. CDR3 length: 19 residues. Germline CDR1 SGHDT, CDR2 YYEEEE. The CDR3 sequence: CASSDPLTVARSGANVLTF. Written as DNA, the CDR3 is TGTGCCAGCAGCGACCCCCTTACGGTCGCGCGGTCTGGGGCCAACGTCCTGACTTTC.

This clone was counted ten times or more. The chain links TRBV7-2 to TRBJ2-1, with D possibly matching TRBD1 (5 bases). Germline assignment: CDR1 SGHTA and CDR2 FQGNSA. The CDR3 has 12 residues. Trimming pared 5 bases from V and 6 bases from J, leaving 8 bases between. Here the CDR3 reads CASSPQGNEQFF. The DNA for the CDR3 is TGTGCCAGCAGCCCGCAGGGCAATGAGCAGTTCTTC.